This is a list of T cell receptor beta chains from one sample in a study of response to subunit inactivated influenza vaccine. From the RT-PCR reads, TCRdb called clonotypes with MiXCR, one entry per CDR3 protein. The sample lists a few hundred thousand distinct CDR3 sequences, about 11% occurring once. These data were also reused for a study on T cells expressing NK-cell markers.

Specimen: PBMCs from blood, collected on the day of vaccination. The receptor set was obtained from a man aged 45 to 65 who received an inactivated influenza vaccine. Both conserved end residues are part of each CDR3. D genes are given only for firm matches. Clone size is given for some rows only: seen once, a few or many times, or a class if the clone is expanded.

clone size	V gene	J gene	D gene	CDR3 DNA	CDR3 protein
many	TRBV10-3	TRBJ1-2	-	TGTGCCATCAGTGAGTCGCCAGGATATAACTATGGCTACACCTTC	CAISESPGYNYGYTF
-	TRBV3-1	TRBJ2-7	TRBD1	TGTGCCAGCAGCCAAGAGACCCAGGGGGCCGAGCAGTACTTC	CASSQETQGAEQYF
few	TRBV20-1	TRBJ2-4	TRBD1	TGCAGTACCTTGGACAGGATCCGTTTAGCTCGGAACATTCAGTACTTC	CSTLDRIRLARNIQYF
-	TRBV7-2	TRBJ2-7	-	TGTGCCAGCAGCTTAGCGCACGGCCAGGGATTTAACGAGCAGTACTTC	CASSLAHGQGFNEQYF
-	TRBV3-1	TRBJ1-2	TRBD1	TGTGCCAGCAGCAACAGGGGGCCCTACTATGGCTACACCTTC	CASSNRGPYYGYTF
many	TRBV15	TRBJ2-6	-	TGTGCCACCAGCTCCCGGACAACCGGGGCCAACGTCCTGACTTTC	CATSSRTTGANVLTF
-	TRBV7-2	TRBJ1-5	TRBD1	TGTGCCAGCAGCAAAACCGGGACAGGGGTGAGTCAGCCCCAGCATTTT	CASSKTGTGVSQPQHF
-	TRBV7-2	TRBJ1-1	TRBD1	TGTGCCAGCAGCCGCAGGGGGCGGGCTGAAGCTTTCTTT	CASSRRGRAEAFF
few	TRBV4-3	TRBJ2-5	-	TGCGCCAGCAGCCATTACCCCGTTGGGTCAGGGGGGATCCAAGAGACCCAGTACTTC	CASSHYPVGSGGIQETQYF
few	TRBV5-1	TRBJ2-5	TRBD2	TGCGCCAGCAGCTTAACGGGGGGATCGTACCAAGAGACCCAGTACTTC	CASSLTGGSYQETQYF
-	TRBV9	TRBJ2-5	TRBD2	TGTGCCAGCAGCGCCTATAGAAGCGGGGGATCTCAAGAGACCCAGTACTTC	CASSAYRSGGSQETQYF
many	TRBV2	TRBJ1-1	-	TGTGCCAGCAGGCCCTACCGGTCGGGGAACACTGAAGCTTTCTTT	CASRPYRSGNTEAFF
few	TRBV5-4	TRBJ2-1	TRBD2	TGTGCCAGCAGCTTGGAATCTAGCGGGGGGAGCTCCTACAATGAGCAGTTCTTC	CASSLESSGGSSYNEQFF
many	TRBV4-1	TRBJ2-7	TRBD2	TGCGCCAGCAGACTGACTAGCGGGGACTCATACGAGCAGTACTTC	CASRLTSGDSYEQYF
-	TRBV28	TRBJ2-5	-	TGTGCCAGCAGTAAGCCTTCTGAGGTAAATGAGACCCAGTACTTC	CASSKPSEVNETQYF
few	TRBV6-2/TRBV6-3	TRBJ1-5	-	TGTGCCAGCAGTTACATTTGGGGGCGCAATCAGCCCCAGCATTTT	CASSYIWGRNQPQHF
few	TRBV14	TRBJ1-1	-	TGTGCCAGCAGCCAAGGGGGCAATCCAGAAGCTTTCTTT	CASSQGGNPEAFF
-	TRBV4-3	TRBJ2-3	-	TGCGCCAGCAGCCAAGATTGGGGGCGCACAGATACGCAGTATTTT	CASSQDWGRTDTQYF
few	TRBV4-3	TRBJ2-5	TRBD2	TGCGCCAGCAGCCATGTACTAGCGACCCAAGAGACCCAGTACTTC	CASSHVLATQETQYF
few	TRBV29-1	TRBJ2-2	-	TGCAGCGTTGCGAGGCCGCCCCAGAACACCGGGGAGCTGTTTTTT	CSVARPPQNTGELFF
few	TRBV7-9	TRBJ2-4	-	TGTGCCAGCAGCTTAAGCGCCCGAGCCAAAAACATTCAGTACTTC	CASSLSARAKNIQYF
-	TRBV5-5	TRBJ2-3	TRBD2	TGTGCCAGCAGCTTAAACCTTTTTGGGCGGGGGGTCACAGATACGCAGTATTTT	CASSLNLFGRGVTDTQYF
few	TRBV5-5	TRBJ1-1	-	TGTGCCAGCAGCTTGTCACCAGGGAGCTCCACTGAAGCTTTCTTT	CASSLSPGSSTEAFF
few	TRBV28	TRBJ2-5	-	TGTGCCAGCACCTCAGGGCACCAAGAGACCCAGTACTTC	CASTSGHQETQYF
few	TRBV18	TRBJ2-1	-	TGTGCCAGCTCACCACCGGCGAGCTCCTACAATGAGCAGTTCTTC	CASSPPASSYNEQFF
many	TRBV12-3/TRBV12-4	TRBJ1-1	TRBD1	TGTGCCAGCAGTTTAGGGTGGGGAGGGACAGGGTCAGAGGAGGCTTTCTTT	CASSLGWGGTGSEEAFF
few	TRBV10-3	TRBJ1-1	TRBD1	TGTGCCGCCACAGGGGCGGACACTGAAGCTTTCTTT	CAATGADTEAFF
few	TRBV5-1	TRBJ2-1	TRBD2	TGCGCCAGCAGCTTGAACCAAGCGGGAGGGCCAATTAACGGGGGTGAGCAGTTCTTC	CASSLNQAGGPINGGEQFF
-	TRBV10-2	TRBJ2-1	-	TGCGCCAGCAGTCGGGGGGCAGTATACAATGAGCAGTTCTTC	CASSRGAVYNEQFF
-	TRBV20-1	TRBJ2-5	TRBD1	TGCTGTGCTAGAGGACAGGGTGTACGGGAGACCCAGTACTTC	CCARGQGVRETQYF
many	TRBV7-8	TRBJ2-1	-	TGTGCCAGCAGCTTAGTCAGGAGAAATGAGCAGTTCTTC	CASSLVRRNEQFF
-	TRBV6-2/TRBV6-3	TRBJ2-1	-	TGTGCCAGCAGCATTCGGGGCGGGCCTTACAATGAGCAGTTCTTC	CASSIRGGPYNEQFF
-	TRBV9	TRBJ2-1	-	TGTGCCAGCAGCGTAGGACCAGGGAGTAGCAATGAGCAGTTCTTC	CASSVGPGSSNEQFF
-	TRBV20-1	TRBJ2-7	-	TGCAGTGCTAGGTCCCCACATAGCTCCTACGAGCAGTACTTC	CSARSPHSSYEQYF
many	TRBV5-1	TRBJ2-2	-	TGCGCCAGCAGCCCCTACCTGACTAGTATCACAACCGGGGAGCTGTTTTTT	CASSPYLTSITTGELFF
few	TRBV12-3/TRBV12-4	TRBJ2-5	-	TGTGCCAGCAGCCCGACCGGGTCCTTTGAGGGAGAAAAAGAGACCCAGTACTTC	CASSPTGSFEGEKETQYF
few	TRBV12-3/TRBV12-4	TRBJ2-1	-	TGTGCCAGCAGTTTGTATGGGGCGTCGTCCTACAATGAGCAGTTCTTC	CASSLYGASSYNEQFF
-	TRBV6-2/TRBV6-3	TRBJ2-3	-	TGTGCCAGCAAGGTCACGGATACGCAGTATTTT	CASKVTDTQYF
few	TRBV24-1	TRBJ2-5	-	TGTGCCACCAGTGGAGGACAGACGTACCAAGAGACCCAGTACTTC	CATSGGQTYQETQYF
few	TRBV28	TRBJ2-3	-	TGTGCCAGCAGTCAAGGGGCCCTAAGCACAGATACGCAGTATTTT	CASSQGALSTDTQYF
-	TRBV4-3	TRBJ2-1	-	TGCGCCAGCAGCCAAGATTACGCGAGGCAGTTCTTC	CASSQDYARQFF
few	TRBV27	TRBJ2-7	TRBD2	TGTGCCAGCAGTCCTCTACTAGCGGGGGGACGGGAGCAGTACTTC	CASSPLLAGGREQYF
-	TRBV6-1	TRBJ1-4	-	TGTGCCAGCAGGTCCGGGGGGTTAACTAATGAAAAACTGTTTTTT	CASRSGGLTNEKLFF
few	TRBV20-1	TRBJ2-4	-	TGCAGTGCTAACAGCCACGGCATATCCTTGGGCAAAAACATTCAGTACTTC	CSANSHGISLGKNIQYF
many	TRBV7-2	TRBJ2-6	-	TGTGCCAGCAGCTTAGCATCCCCGGGCCTGACTTTC	CASSLASPGLTF
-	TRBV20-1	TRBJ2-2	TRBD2	TGCAGTGCGGGCAGCGGGAGGGCCCCTGGAACCGGGGAGCTGTTTTTT	CSAGSGRAPGTGELFF
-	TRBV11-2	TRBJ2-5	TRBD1	TGTGCCAGCAGCCGCGGACAGGTTATGGTGGAGACCCAGTACTTC	CASSRGQVMVETQYF
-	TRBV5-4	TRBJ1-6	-	TGTGCCAGCAGCCTGGGGGGGGGAACGACACCCCTCCACTTT	CASSLGGGTTPLHF
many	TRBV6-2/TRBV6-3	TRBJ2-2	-	TGTGCCAGCAGTAAACAGGGGAACACCGGGGAGCTGTTTTTT	CASSKQGNTGELFF
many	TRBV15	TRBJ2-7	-	TGTGCCACCAGCAAGAAGGGACTTTCGGAGCAGTACTTC	CATSKKGLSEQYF
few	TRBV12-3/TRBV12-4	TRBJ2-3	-	TGTGCCAGCAGTCCCGGGACCCCTGCGACAGATACGCAGTATTTT	CASSPGTPATDTQYF
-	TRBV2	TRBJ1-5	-	TGTGCCAGCAGTGAGGTCGGAAGCAATCAGCCCCAGCATTTT	CASSEVGSNQPQHF
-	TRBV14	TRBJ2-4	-	TGTGCCAGCAGCCAAGTCTCGGGTGGTGGTAGCGCGAAAAACATTCAGTACTTC	CASSQVSGGGSAKNIQYF
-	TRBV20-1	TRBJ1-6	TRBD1	TGCAGTGCTATTTCGGGGACAGGGAATTCACCCCTCCACTTT	CSAISGTGNSPLHF
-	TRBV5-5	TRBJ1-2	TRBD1	TGTGCCAGCAGCGCCGAAGGGACAGGGGACCACACCTTC	CASSAEGTGDHTF
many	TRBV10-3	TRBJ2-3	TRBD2	TGTGCCATCAGTGACCCGTTACTAGCGGGGGCCCTCACAGATACGCAGTATTTT	CAISDPLLAGALTDTQYF